This record covers a single TCR beta chain. Its recognized antigen is unknown. Base qualities are not at hand, and no much larger clone is one base apart. The sample is drawn from a study of cytomegalovirus exposure and HLA in healthy donors (dated by TCRdb to about 2017). Context from the whole study: According to an earlier analysis of 550 to 700 of the donors, roughly 180 million T cells yielded 90 million to 130 million unique TCR beta sequences and approximately 280 Gb of sequence data. On average, roughly 240,000 unique TCR beta nucleotide sequences were sequenced per donor among 398 genotyped donors of the cohort, with approximately 18% of those sequences being non-productive. Class I and class II HLA loci were covered by the typing at four-digit resolution. In a later analysis, previously published TCR beta repertoires from 500 to 750 donors were re-analyzed and high-resolution HLA genotyping was added so that TCR occurrence patterns could be studied. An earlier analysis of approximately 630 of the donors applied high-throughput TCR beta sequencing to assess whether each TCR beta V gene segment acted as functional or pseudogenic. An early release that covered approximately 600 HLA-typed donors contained around 330 gigabases of sequencing data and tens of millions of unique TCR sequences. The study used immunosequencing to profile the T cell repertoires of 666 subjects and linked those repertoires to cytomegalovirus serostatus. Rather than drawing on any new phenotypic data, the later analysis identified candidate immune exposures from TCR beta sequences and the way those sequences occurred across donors. Among the approximately 400 genotyped donors, 81% belonged to the genetic ancestry cluster associated with self-reported Caucasian donors. The study combined high-throughput TCR immunosequencing, statistical association of individual TCRs with disease status, and machine learning to predict cytomegalovirus infection status. The study was designed to test whether signatures of past pathogen exposure could be identified by cataloging public T cell receptors. In addition to the first cohort of several hundred subjects, a separate validation cohort of approximately 130 different subjects was used. Typing coverage differed by locus: A, B, C, DRB1 and DQB1 were typed in roughly 629-640 donors, DQA1 in 500 to 550, DPA1 in roughly 590, and DPB1 in 400 to 480. Donor age, sex, ethnicity and CMV serostatus were collected together with the repertoire data. A later genetic analysis took genome-wide SNP genotypes for about 60% of the roughly 670 donors and used that subset as a discovery cohort. Five DR-DQ haplotypes were treated as single units for association and clustering because of strong linkage in the cohort. All discovery cohort repertoires had been generated using a single sequencing platform. Study-level results and caveats: The authors suggested that the approach could potentially be generalized to other disease states and immunological phenotypes. In the study, 150 to 200 TCR beta chains were listed as associated with cytomegalovirus. A few of the identified cytomegalovirus-associated TCR beta chains were confirmed in vitro to be specific for cytomegalovirus antigens. Because counts were too low, roughly 17 rarely observed V segments, including chromosome 9 orphons, were left out of the earlier analysis of 587 of the donors. Presence/absence analyses assumed roughly uniform sequencing depth across donors, an assumption that may not hold. According to a later genetic analysis, donors in an Asian-associated ancestry cluster had fewer N-insertions in productive TCRs than the roughly 670-donor mean. Across donors, most TCR sequences were observed very rarely, whereas some public TCRs were present in many individuals. Because HLA typing was missing for some donors at each locus, association tests included only the typed subset. An association between a missense DCLRE1C variant and V-gene and J-gene trimming of TCR beta chains was found in a later genetic analysis and replicated in an independent cohort. According to a later analysis, parvovirus B19, influenza, CMV and Epstein-Barr virus appeared linked to several top co-occurrence clusters. A later analysis found that HLA-associated TCR beta chains were more clonally expanded and had lower generation probabilities than equally common non-associated chains. A further reported finding was that TCR beta sequences accurately predicted the HLA-A and HLA-B alleles for most subjects in the first cohort. The sequencing pipeline was judged likely to have produced a cluster of highly shared sequence variants as a technical artifact. Immune exposure information for the cohort was limited to CMV serostatus. Strong co-occurrence of HLA alleles, especially DR and DQ, made assigning TCR associations to individual alleles difficult. A later analysis found that most CMV-associated TCR beta chains appeared HLA-restricted, with HLA associations seemingly driven largely by CMV exposure. The cohort was sequenced for TCR beta chains only, and without alpha or paired-chain data the features that could be detected were limited. Cytomegalovirus status was reported to be diagnosed by the classifier with high specificity and sensitivity in both the original and validation cohorts. Some IMGT-functional V segments, including TRBV6-2 and TRBV6-3, could not be distinguished by the 87-base-pair reads and were therefore excluded. According to a later analysis, TCR association rates differed among HLA loci, with DRB1 alleles showing the most associated TCRs and HLA-C alleles showing the fewest. Correlated functional status among segregating V segments might reflect linkage disequilibrium, but an unknown experimental factor could not be ruled out. A later analysis associated about 18,000 TCR beta sequences with specific HLA alleles at a false discovery rate of 0.05. An earlier analysis of around 540 of the donors showed that most TCR beta V segments appeared in productive rearrangements either about 90% or about 30% of the time, which broadly matched IMGT annotations.

The cohort was made up of 650 to 700 healthy bone marrow donors. Cohort members were all nominally healthy when sampled, although unrecorded immune exposures were likely present. The donor tested CMV seropositive and was one of the 289 seropositive cohort members. A peripheral blood sample was provided by each donor, and peripheral blood mononuclear cells were used for TCR beta sequencing. Genomic DNA was extracted from the blood cell samples with the Qiagen DNeasy Blood Extraction Kit. Receptor libraries were prepared by the immunoSEQ multiplex PCR assay. For the multiplex PCR, a mixture combining 60 forward primers for TCR Vbeta segments and 13 reverse primers for TCR Jbeta segments was used. The CDR3 region of rearranged TCR beta genes was amplified from genomic DNA with a multiplex PCR assay. On the Illumina HiSeq System, the amplified TCR beta libraries were sequenced as 87-base-pair reads. Per the authors' processing: A later analysis counted tens of millions of unique TCR beta chains across the 666 repertoires, and 9.5 million to 11 million of these chains were shared by at least two donors. A nearest-neighbor algorithm error-corrected the raw reads and collapsed the reads into unique sequences, merging closely related sequences to remove PCR and sequencing errors. CDR3 sequences were aligned to IMGT reference sequences to assign V, D and J gene segments. For a sequence to be retained, at least a six-nucleotide match to both a V gene segment and a J gene segment was required. Rearrangements were called productive when the CDR3 lacked stop codons and stayed in frame with V and J; all others were non-productive. CDR3 was defined by IMGT convention, running from the second conserved V-encoded cysteine to the conserved J-encoded phenylalanine. The earlier analysis of about 610 of the donors excluded sequences that lacked an unambiguous match to a single V gene segment. In an earlier analysis of about 590 of the donors, a V segment was called functional when productive rearrangements were above 56.7%, and segregating when the standard deviation between donors exceeded 5%. A statistical classification framework was built to diagnose cytomegalovirus status from the catalog of TCR beta chain sequences. In a later analysis, TCR nucleotide sequences were compared against IMGT/GENE-DB human TR gene sequences so that V and J genes could be assigned. A later analysis assigned CDR3 sequences and most-parsimonious VDJ recombination scenarios with the TCRdist pipeline. In a later analysis, each TCR beta chain was defined by its CDR3 amino acid sequence together with its V-gene family, and reads lacking a unique V-gene family were excluded. As a way to deal with suspected cross-contamination and a sequencing artifact, a later analysis dropped roughly 620 nucleotide sequences that were highly shared and had low generation probability. For each public chain, a later analysis derived a clonal expansion index from normalized ranks of inferred template counts within each repertoire. A later analysis computed generation probabilities with a VDJ recombination model fitted to out-of-frame rearrangements, and checked the results against IGoR. Hypergeometric tests were used in a later analysis to score TCR-TCR, TCR-HLA and TCR-CMV co-occurrence, with a repertoire-size bias correction applied to the TCR pairs. False discovery rates were estimated in a later analysis by permuting HLA or CMV assignments 20 times. A later analysis grouped co-occurring TCRs with DBSCAN, adding TCRdist sequence similarity when clustering within HLA-allele-positive subsets. For co-occurrence clustering, repertoires with fewer than 30,000 or more than 120,000 public chains were excluded, along with five repertoires with anomalous nucleotide sharing. As stored in TCRdb, this immuneACCESS dataset retains in-frame rearrangements with V and J assigned. A fraction of the clones does not appear; measured against another copy, unresolved V genes explain less than half of the discrepancy, and the remainder lacks a known reason. That table gives V, J and clone size, and the DNA gave D and trimming. Recorded for this sample are fewer than 200,000 clones; approximately 9.5% of them occurred a single time. Approximately 1.4% of the sample belongs to the ten largest clones.

The germline V gene (reference sequence) yields WNHNN for CDR1 and SYGVQD for CDR2. From the cysteine through the phenylalanine, the CDR3 covers 15 amino acids. This entry keeps only the CDR3 DNA: 45 bases, framed from base 1. The junction shows trimming of 5 bases on V and 3 bases on J, and the gene matches do not reach 4 bases of it. This clonotype originated in a woman aged 25 to 39 in good health and CMV-seropositive. Sequencing input: PBMCs. The chain couples TRBV10-1 to TRBJ2-2; TRBD1 aligns with 9 central bases. The DNA is as follows: TGCGCCAGCAGTCAGACAGGGGGGGACACCGGGGAGCTGTTTTTT. Translated, this gives CASSQTGGDTGELFF.